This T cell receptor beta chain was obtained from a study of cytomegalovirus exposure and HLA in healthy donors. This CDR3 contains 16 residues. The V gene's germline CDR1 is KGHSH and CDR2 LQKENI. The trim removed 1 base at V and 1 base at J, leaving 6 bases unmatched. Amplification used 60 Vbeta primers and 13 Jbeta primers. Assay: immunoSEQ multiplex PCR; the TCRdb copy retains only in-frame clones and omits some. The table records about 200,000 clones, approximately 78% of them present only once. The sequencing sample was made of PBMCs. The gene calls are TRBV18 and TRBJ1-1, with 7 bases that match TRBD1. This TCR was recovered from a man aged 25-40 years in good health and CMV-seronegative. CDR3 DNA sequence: TGTGCCAGCTCACCACGTGTTACAGGGGAGAACACTGAAGCTTTCTTT. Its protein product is CASSPRVTGENTEAFF. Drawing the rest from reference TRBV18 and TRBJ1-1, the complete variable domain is NAGVMQNPRHLVRRRGQEARLRCSPMKGHSHVYWYRQLPEEGLKFMVYLQKENIIDESGMPKERFSAEFPKEGPSILRIQQVVRGDSAAYFCASSPRVTGENTEAFFGQGTRLTVV.